This T cell receptor beta chain came from a study of T-cell memory formation after mild COVID-19. The trim removed 0 bases at V and 4 bases at J, leaving 10 bases unmatched. There are 19 residues in the CDR3. Germline lookup yields CDR1 LGHNA and CDR2 YSLEER. The sample holds a few counts of this clonotype. Its matching antigen is unknown. It was 5'RACE with constant-segment primers that produced the TCR alpha and TCR beta cDNA libraries, which carried sample barcodes and UMIs. TCRdb reanalysed the 5' RACE reads using MiXCR and keeps one entry per CDR3 protein. This table holds approximately 580,000 distinct CDR3 sequences, around 20% found once. General observations from the study: Later expanders leaned CD4+, whereas day 15 to 85 contracting clones were balanced CD4/CD8. Detection of some responders pre-infection suggested pre-existing cross-reactive memory T cells participated.

Sequencing was performed on PBMCs or a T cell subset sorted from them (not recorded which). V and J are TRBV4-3 and TRBJ2-5; 14 nucleotides line up with TRBD2. The sequence was obtained from an adult woman who had mild COVID-19 (a few samples of this study predate the infection). Cell type and time point are not known. The CDR3 region is CASSQEDGSGLAGVETQYF. In DNA form, the CDR3 reads TGCGCCAGCAGCCAAGAAGATGGGTCGGGACTAGCGGGAGTAGAGACCCAGTACTTC.